One and the same sample provided the 14 T cell receptor beta chains below, sequenced in a study of blood T cell repertoires in COVID-19 (dated by TCRdb to 2020 to 2022). The receptor library was made with the immunoSEQ multiplex PCR assay. TCRdb holds this immuneACCESS table with in-frame rearrangements only. Some clones are missing; in checked studies, unresolved V genes explain under half, and the rest has no known cause. In all, the sample holds over 45,000 clones, and approximately 80% of those were seen once. Around three fifths of the sample is taken by the ten largest. Specimen: peripheral blood. These receptors were obtained from a man in his sixties or seventies with acute or convalescent COVID-19.

The chain carries TRBV2 and TRBJ2-7; 8 bases are a match to TRBD1. Trimming removed 5 bases from V and 7 bases from J; junction bases left unmatched: 10. The CDR3 contains 14 residues. Germline V gene sequence: CDR1 SNHLY, CDR2 FYNNEI. CDR3 protein: CASSRSAGGWEQYF. In DNA form, the CDR3 reads TGTGCCAGCAGTAGATCGGCAGGGGGCTGGGAGCAGTACTTC.

V usage is TRBV24-1 and J usage is TRBJ2-1, with a possible D match to TRBD1 (5 bases). Trimming shortened V by 0 bases and J by 5 bases, and 10 bases separated the two germline ends. The CDR3 sequence is 15 residues long. Germline CDR1 KGHDR, CDR2 SFDVKD. CDR3 DNA sequence: TGTGCCACCAGTGATTTGCCGGCGGACAACAATGAGCAGTTCTTC. This gives the protein CATSDLPADNNEQFF.

The chain joins TRBV6-5 to TRBJ2-7, with TRBD2 matching over 7 bases. J was trimmed by 4 bases and V by 5 bases; bases with no gene match: 11. Per the germline V gene, CDR1 is MNHEY and CDR2 is SVGAGI. CDR3 length equals 15 residues. The CDR3 spells CASSPTPGGLYEQYF. In DNA form, the CDR3 reads TGTGCCAGCAGTCCCACCCCGGGAGGTTTGTACGAGCAGTACTTC.

V and J are TRBV19 and TRBJ2-7; 11 nucleotides line up with TRBD1. Germline V gene lookup returns CDR1 LNHDA and CDR2 SQIVND (reference sequence). CDR3 length: 14 amino acids. Trimming took 5 bases from V and 5 from J; bases not matched to a gene: 5. CDR3 sequence (DNA): TGTGCCAGTAGTGGGACAGGGGGGTTCAACGAGCAGTACTTC. As protein: CASSGTGGFNEQYF.

The chain combines TRBV12-3 or TRBV12-4 with TRBJ1-1, with D possibly being TRBD1 (5 bases). Trimming removed 6 bases at V and 1 base at J, with 9 bases between. The CDR3 runs to 13 residues. The CDR3 is CASRKQENTEAFF. In DNA form, the CDR3 reads TGTGCCAGCAGAAAACAGGAGAACACTGAAGCTTTCTTT.

The rearrangement joins TRBV30 to TRBJ1-2; 7 bases agree with TRBD1. CDR1 is GTSNPN and CDR2 is SVGIG in the germline V gene (reference sequence). The CDR3 spans 13 residues. Trimming cost V 2 bases and J 8 bases; bases outside gene matches: 8. CDR3 loop: CAWSRGGARGYTF. The DNA for the CDR3 is TGTGCCTGGAGTCGAGGGGGCGCTAGGGGCTACACCTTC.

This clone was seen a few times. V and J are TRBV7-8 and TRBJ2-7; D gene unclear. CDR3 size: 13 residues. The V end lost 1 base, the J end lost 5 bases, and 9 bases lay between the germline ends. Germline CDR1 SGHVS, CDR2 FQNEAQ. CDR3 region: CASSLGSWDEQYF. The CDR3 nucleotides are TGTGCCAGCAGCTTAGGGAGTTGGGACGAGCAGTACTTC.

The rearrangement joins TRBV27 to TRBJ1-1; D gene ambiguous. V shed 6 bases and J shed 7 bases, with 21 bases lying between them. CDR3 size: 15 residues. In germline, CDR1 is MNHEY, CDR2 SMNVEV (reference sequence). As DNA, the CDR3 is TGTGCCAGCAGCACCCTAGGACCTTCCCGGGGTGAAGCTTTCTTT. It specifies CASSTLGPSRGEAFF.

CDR3 loop: CASSAYDRGSYEQYF. The CDR3 DNA reads TGCGCCAGCAGCGCCTATGACAGGGGAAGCTACGAGCAGTACTTC. This chain connects TRBV5-1 to TRBJ2-7, with 8 positions matching TRBD1. CDR3 size: 15 residues. Germline V gene lookup returns CDR1 SGHRS and CDR2 YFSETQ. Trimming at V came to 4 bases and at J to 3 bases, leaving 9 bases not matched to a gene.

This chain connects TRBV19 to TRBJ1-5; 7 positions match TRBD1. The CDR3 is 13 residues long. Unmatched junction bases numbered 7, after V lost 7 bases and J lost 7 bases. CDR1 is LNHDA, CDR2 SQIVND, per germline (reference sequence). The CDR3 is CASTQGVEQPQHF. The CDR3 region has the DNA TGTGCCAGTACCCAGGGGGTCGAGCAGCCCCAGCATTTT.

The chain recombines TRBV6-1 with TRBJ1-3; no clear D gene. This CDR3 has 13 amino acids. Deletions cut 3 bases from V and 4 bases from J, with 7 bases between. The V gene's germline CDR1 is MNHNS and CDR2 SASEGT. The CDR3, as DNA: TGTGCCAGCAGTGATCTACAGGGAAACACCATATATTTT. Encoded protein: CASSDLQGNTIYF.

V usage is TRBV18 and J usage is TRBJ1-1; no firm D call. V was cut by 2 bases and J by 1 base, with 8 bases left in between. CDR3 size: 14 residues. The V gene's germline CDR1 is KGHSH and CDR2 LQKENI. The CDR3 reads CASSPIGENTEAFF. The CDR3 DNA is TGTGCCAGCTCACCAATAGGAGAGAACACTGAAGCTTTCTTT.

The chain has TRBV2 and TRBJ2-7, with 9 positions matching TRBD1. This CDR3 contains 13 residues. Germline CDR1 reads SNHLY; CDR2 reads FYNNEI. J lost 3 bases, V lost 8 bases, and 5 bases had no gene match. The CDR3 DNA sequence: TGTGCCAGCGCCGGACAGGGGAGCTACGAGCAGTACTTC. Translated: CASAGQGSYEQYF.

This clone was detected ten times or more. V and J are TRBV5-4 and TRBJ2-1, with 14 bases aligning to TRBD2. Germline V gene lookup returns CDR1 SGHNT and CDR2 YYREEE (reference sequence). The CDR3 contains 15 residues. This CDR3 is CASAGGTSGRNEQFF. CDR3 in DNA: TGTGCTTCCGCAGGAGGGACTAGCGGGAGAAATGAGCAGTTCTTC. Complete variable domain (other parts from reference TRBV5-4 and TRBJ2-1): ETGVTQSPTHLIKTRGQQVTLRCSSQSGHNTVSWYQQALGQGPQFIFQYYREEENGRGNFPPRFSGLQFPNYSSELNVNALELDDSALYLCASAGGTSGRNEQFFGPGTRLTVL.